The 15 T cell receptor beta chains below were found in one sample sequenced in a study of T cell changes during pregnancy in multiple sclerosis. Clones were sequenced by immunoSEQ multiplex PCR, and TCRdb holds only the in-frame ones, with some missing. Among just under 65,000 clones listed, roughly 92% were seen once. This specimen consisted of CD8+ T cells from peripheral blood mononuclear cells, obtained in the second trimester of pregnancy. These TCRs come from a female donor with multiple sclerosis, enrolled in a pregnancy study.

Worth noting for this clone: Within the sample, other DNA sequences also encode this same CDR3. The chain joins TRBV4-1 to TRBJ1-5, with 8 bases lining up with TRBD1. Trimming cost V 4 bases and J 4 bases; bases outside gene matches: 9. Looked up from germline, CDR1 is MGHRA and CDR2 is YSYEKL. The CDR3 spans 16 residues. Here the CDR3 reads CASSRIGQGRNQPQHF. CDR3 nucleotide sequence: TGCGCCAGCAGCCGAATAGGACAGGGTCGAAATCAGCCCCAGCATTTT.

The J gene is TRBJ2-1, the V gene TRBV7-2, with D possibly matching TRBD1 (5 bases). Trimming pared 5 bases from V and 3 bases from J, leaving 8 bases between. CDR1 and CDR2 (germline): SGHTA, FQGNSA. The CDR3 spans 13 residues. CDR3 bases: TGTGCCAGCAGCACAGGACACTACAATGAGCAGTTCTTC. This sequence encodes CASSTGHYNEQFF.

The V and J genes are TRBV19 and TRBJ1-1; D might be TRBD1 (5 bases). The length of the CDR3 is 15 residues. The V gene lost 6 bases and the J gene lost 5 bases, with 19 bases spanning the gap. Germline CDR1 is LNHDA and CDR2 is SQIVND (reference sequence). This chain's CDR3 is CASSFSGGTVTEAFF. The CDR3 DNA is TGTGCCAGTAGCTTCTCGGGGGGGACCGTGACTGAAGCTTTCTTT.

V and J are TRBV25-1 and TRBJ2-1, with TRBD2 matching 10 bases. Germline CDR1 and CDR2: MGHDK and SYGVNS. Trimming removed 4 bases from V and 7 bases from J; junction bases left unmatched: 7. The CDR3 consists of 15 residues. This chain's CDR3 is CASSGLAGALNEQFF. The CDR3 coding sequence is TGTGCCAGCAGTGGGCTAGCGGGAGCCCTAAATGAGCAGTTCTTC. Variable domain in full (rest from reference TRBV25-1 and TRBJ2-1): EADIYQTPRYLVIGTGKKITLECSQTMGHDKMYWYQQDPGMELHLIHYSYGVNSTEKGDLSSESTVSRIRTEHFPLTLESARPSHTSQYLCASSGLAGALNEQFFGPGTRLTVL.

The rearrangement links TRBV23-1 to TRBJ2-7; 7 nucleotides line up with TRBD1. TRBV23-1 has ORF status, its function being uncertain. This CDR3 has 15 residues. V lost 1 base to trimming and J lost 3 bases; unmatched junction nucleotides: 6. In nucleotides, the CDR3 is TGCGCCAGCAGTCAATTGCAGGGGGTCCTCTACGAGCAGTACTTC. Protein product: CASSQLQGVLYEQYF.

CDR3 amino acids: CASSLGGPAYEQYF. CDR3 nucleotide sequence: TGTGCCAGCAGCTTAGGCGGGCCCGCCTACGAGCAGTACTTC. The chain has TRBV7-8 and TRBJ2-7; weak D call: TRBD2 (5 bases). From germline, CDR1 is SGHVS and CDR2 FQNEAQ. CDR3 size: 14 residues. V dropped 1 base and J dropped 2 bases, with 9 bases sitting between them.

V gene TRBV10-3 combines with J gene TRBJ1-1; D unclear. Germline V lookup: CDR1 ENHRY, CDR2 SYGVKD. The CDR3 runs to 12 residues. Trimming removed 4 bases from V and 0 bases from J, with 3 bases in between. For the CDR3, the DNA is TGTGCCATCAGTGGAGTGAACACTGAAGCTTTCTTT. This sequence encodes CAISGVNTEAFF.

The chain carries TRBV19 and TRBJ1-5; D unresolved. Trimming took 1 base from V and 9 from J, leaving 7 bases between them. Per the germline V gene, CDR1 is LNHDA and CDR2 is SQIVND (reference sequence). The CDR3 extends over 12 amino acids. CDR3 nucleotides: TGTGCCAGTAGTATAGGTCTCTCGCCCCAGCATTTT. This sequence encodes CASSIGLSPQHF. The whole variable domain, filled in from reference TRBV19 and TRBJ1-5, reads DGGITQSPKYLFRKEGQNVTLSCEQNLNHDAMYWYRQDPGQGLRLIYYSQIVNDFQKGDIAEGYSVSREKKESFPLTVTSAQKNPTAFYLCASSIGLSPQHFGDGTRLSIL.

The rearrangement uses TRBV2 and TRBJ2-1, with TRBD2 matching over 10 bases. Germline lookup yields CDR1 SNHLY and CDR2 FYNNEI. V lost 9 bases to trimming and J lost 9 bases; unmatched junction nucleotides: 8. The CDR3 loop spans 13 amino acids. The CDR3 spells CASLAGALGEQFF. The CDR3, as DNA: TGTGCCAGTCTAGCGGGAGCACTTGGTGAGCAGTTCTTC. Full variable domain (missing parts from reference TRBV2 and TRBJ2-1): EPEVTQTPSHQVTQMGQEVILRCVPISNHLYFYWYRQILGQKVEFLVSFYNNEISEKSEIFDDQFSVERPDGSNFTLKIRSTKLEDSAMYFCASLAGALGEQFFGPGTRLTVL.

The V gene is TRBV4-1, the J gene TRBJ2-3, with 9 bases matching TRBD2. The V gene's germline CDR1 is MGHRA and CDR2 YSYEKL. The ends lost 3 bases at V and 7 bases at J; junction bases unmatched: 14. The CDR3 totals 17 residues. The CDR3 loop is CASSQATSGVRGNTQYF. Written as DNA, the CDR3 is TGCGCCAGCAGCCAGGCGACTAGCGGAGTAAGAGGTAATACGCAGTATTTT.

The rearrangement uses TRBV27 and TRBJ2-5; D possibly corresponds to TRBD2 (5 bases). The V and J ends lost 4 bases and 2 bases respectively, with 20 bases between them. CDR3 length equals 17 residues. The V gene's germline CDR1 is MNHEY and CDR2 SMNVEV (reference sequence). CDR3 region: CASSYSIYAGQQETQYF. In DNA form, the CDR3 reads TGTGCCAGCAGTTACTCGATTTACGCGGGCCAACAAGAGACCCAGTACTTC.

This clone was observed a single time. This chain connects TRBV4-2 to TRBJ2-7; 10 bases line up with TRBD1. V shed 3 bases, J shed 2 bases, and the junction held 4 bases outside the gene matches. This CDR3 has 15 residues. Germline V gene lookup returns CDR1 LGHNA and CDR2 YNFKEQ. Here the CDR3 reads CASSQKDRGTYEQYF. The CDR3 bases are TGTGCCAGCAGCCAGAAGGACAGGGGGACCTACGAGCAGTACTTC.

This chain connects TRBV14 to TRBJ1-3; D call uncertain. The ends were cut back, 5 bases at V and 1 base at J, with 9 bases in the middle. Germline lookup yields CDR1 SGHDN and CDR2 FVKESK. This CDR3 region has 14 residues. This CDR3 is CASSGWESGNTIYF. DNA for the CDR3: TGTGCCAGCAGCGGCTGGGAGTCTGGAAACACCATATATTTT.

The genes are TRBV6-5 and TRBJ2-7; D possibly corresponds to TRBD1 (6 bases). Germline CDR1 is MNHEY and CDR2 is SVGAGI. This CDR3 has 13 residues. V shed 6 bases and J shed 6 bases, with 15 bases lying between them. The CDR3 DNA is TGTGCCAGCAGACACGGACAGACCCTCGAGCAGTACTTC. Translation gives CASRHGQTLEQYF.

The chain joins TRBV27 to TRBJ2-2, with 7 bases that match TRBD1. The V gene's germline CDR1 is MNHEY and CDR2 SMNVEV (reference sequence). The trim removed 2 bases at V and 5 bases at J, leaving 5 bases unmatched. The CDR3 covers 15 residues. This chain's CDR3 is CASSLRGGRTGELFF. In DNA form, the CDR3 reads TGTGCCAGCAGTTTAAGAGGGGGCCGAACCGGGGAGCTGTTTTTT.